Listed here are 32 T cell receptor beta chains from one sample, sequenced in a study of T cells after yellow fever vaccination. From the 5' RACE reads, TCRdb called clonotypes with MiXCR, one entry per CDR3 protein. The sample has 300,000 to 450,000 distinct CDR3 sequences; 6.2% are singletons. The material was PBMCs, obtained 5 days after the yellow fever booster vaccination. The origin of the receptors is a man aged 25-45 years who received the YFV17D yellow fever vaccine.

This clonotype was counted a few times. The rearrangement uses TRBV9 and TRBJ2-1, with D possibly being TRBD1 (5 bases). CDR1 is SGDLS, CDR2 YYNGEE, per germline. V was pared by 3 bases and J by 3 bases, with 13 bases between. The CDR3 has 15 amino acids. CDR3 region: CASSGSPRGYNEQFF. The DNA of the CDR3 is TGTGCCAGCAGCGGTAGCCCTAGGGGCTACAATGAGCAGTTCTTC.

This clonotype was detected a few times. CDR3 residues: CSAVGGTGREQYF. For the CDR3, the DNA is TGCAGTGCTGTAGGAGGGACAGGGCGCGAGCAGTACTTC. V is TRBV20-1 and J is TRBJ2-7, with 9 nucleotides matching TRBD1. The CDR3 sequence is 13 residues long. V shed 5 bases and J 6 bases; nucleotides not matched to a gene: 8. Germline lookup yields CDR1 DFQATT and CDR2 SNEGSKA (reference sequence).

This clonotype was detected only a few times. The chain joins TRBV7-2 to TRBJ2-3, with 7 nucleotides matching TRBD2. Per the germline V gene, CDR1 is SGHTA and CDR2 is FQGNSA. This CDR3 has 13 amino acids. V dropped 9 bases and J dropped 4; count of bases not matched to a gene: 7. CDR3 nucleotides: TGTGCCAGTGAAGGTAGCGGGCCAGATACGCAGTATTTT. Its translation: CASEGSGPDTQYF.

In DNA, the CDR3 is TGCAGTGCTAGAGTTTCTGGGCGGAGTTACAATGAGCAGTTCTTC. As protein: CSARVSGRSYNEQFF. The J gene is TRBJ2-1, the V gene TRBV20-1, with D unresolved. Trimming stripped 1 base from V and 4 bases from J, with 14 bases between. Germline-derived CDR1 and CDR2 are DFQATT and SNEGSKA (reference sequence). CDR3 length equals 15 residues.

This clonotype appeared many times. The CDR3 is CSGEGGRTDTQYF. The DNA of the CDR3 is TGCAGCGGGGAGGGGGGCCGCACAGATACGCAGTATTTT. The chain is built from TRBV29-1 and TRBJ2-3, with D possibly TRBD2 on 7 matching bases. CDR3 length: 13 amino acids. Trimming stripped 7 bases from V and 1 base from J, with 12 bases between. The V gene's germline CDR1 is SQVTM and CDR2 ANQGSEA.

This clonotype was counted a few times. This chain joins TRBV12-3 or TRBV12-4 and TRBJ2-3; 13 bases agree with TRBD2. CDR3 length equals 15 residues. The V gene end was trimmed by 6 bases and the J gene end by 3 bases; junction bases not matched to a gene: 3. CDR3 sequence: CASRGTSGMTDTQYF. CDR3 in DNA: TGTGCCAGCAGGGGGACTAGCGGGATGACAGATACGCAGTATTTT.

This clonotype occurred a few times. The J gene is TRBJ2-7, the V gene TRBV19; 11 positions match TRBD2. The germline CDR1 and CDR2 sequences are LNHDA and SQIVND (reference sequence). After removal of 8 bases from V and 2 bases from J, the junction contained 8 bases not matched to a gene. This CDR3 is 15 amino acids long. DNA for the CDR3: TGTGCCAGTTCTCCCCGACTAGCGGGACCCTACGAGCAGTACTTC. It codes for CASSPRLAGPYEQYF.

This clonotype was counted ten times or more. V usage is TRBV4-3 and J usage is TRBJ2-3; 8 positions agree with TRBD1. Germline trimming cut 4 bases from V and 5 bases from J; bases unmatched to any gene: 2. The CDR3 is made up of 13 amino acids. The germline V gene encodes CDR1 LGHNA and CDR2 YSLEER. The CDR3 coding sequence is TGCGCCAGCAGCCTTACAGGGGGAGATACGCAGTATTTT. This sequence encodes CASSLTGGDTQYF.

This clonotype has at least ten counts. The chain uses TRBV10-3 and TRBJ1-4; 9 bases align to TRBD1. Germline CDR1 is ENHRY and CDR2 is SYGVKD. The CDR3 runs to 14 residues. Trimming took 10 bases from V and 7 from J; bases not matched to a gene: 10. CDR3 DNA sequence: TGTGCCACCTCGGGACAGGGTCAGAGTGAAAAACTGTTTTTT. Translating it yields CATSGQGQSEKLFF.

This clonotype was recorded many times. The chain is built from TRBV5-1 and TRBJ2-1, with TRBD2 matching over 9 bases. CDR3 length equals 15 residues. Per germline, CDR1 SGHRS and CDR2 YFSETQ. V lost 0 bases and J lost 8; bases outside the gene matches: 6. CDR3 loop: CASSLGGSGSYEQFF. For the CDR3, the DNA is TGCGCCAGCAGCTTGGGAGGTAGCGGGAGCTATGAGCAGTTCTTC.

The V call is TRBV3-1, the J call TRBJ2-7, with D maybe TRBD2 (6 bases). Trimming cost V 11 bases and J 2 bases, with 31 bases left between them. This CDR3 contains 18 residues. CDR1 LGHDT and CDR2 YNNKEL come from the germline V gene (reference sequence). The CDR3 loop is CASSPIRSHAGRTYEQYF. The CDR3 DNA reads TGTGCCTCCTCCCCCATCCGGAGCCACGCGGGGCGAACCTACGAGCAGTACTTC.

This clonotype came up many times. V usage is TRBV5-1 and J usage is TRBJ1-4, with a tentative D call TRBD1 (6 bases). V was shortened by 1 base and J by 0 bases, with 19 bases between the two germline ends. The CDR3 is 19 residues long. In germline, CDR1 is SGHRS, CDR2 YFSETQ. The CDR3 coding sequence is TGCGCCAGCAGCTTGACAGGGATTATCTCCCACTCAACTAATGAAAAACTGTTTTTT. Translation: CASSLTGIISHSTNEKLFF.

The chain has TRBV30 and TRBJ2-4; D not resolved. The CDR3 is 13 residues long. Per germline, CDR1 GTSNPN and CDR2 SVGIG (reference sequence). V was shortened by 2 bases and J by 0 bases, with 5 bases between the two germline ends. In DNA, the CDR3 is TGTGCCTGGAGTAAACTAGCCAAAAACATTCAGTACTTC. Translation gives CAWSKLAKNIQYF.

This clonotype was recorded a few times. The chain is built from TRBV12-3 or TRBV12-4 and TRBJ2-1; no definite D call. V was clipped by 5 bases and J by 10 bases, with 12 bases between them. The CDR3 is 12 amino acids. The CDR3 sequence is CASSVIGFEQFF. Here the CDR3 DNA reads TGTGCCAGCAGTGTTATAGGGTTCGAGCAGTTCTTC.

This clonotype was seen many times. The chain joins TRBV6-5 to TRBJ2-1; D may be TRBD2 (6 bases). This CDR3 contains 16 residues. V lost 4 bases, J lost 4 bases, and 17 bases lay in between. CDR1 MNHEY and CDR2 SVGAGI come from the germline V gene. CDR3 residues: CASSSRGSGIYNEQFF. In nucleotides, the CDR3 is TGTGCCAGCAGTTCCCGGGGTAGCGGAATTTACAATGAGCAGTTCTTC.

This clonotype was counted only a few times. The chain couples TRBV7-8 to TRBJ2-2; maybe TRBD2 (5 bases). Per the germline V gene, CDR1 is SGHVS and CDR2 is FQNEAQ. The CDR3 is made up of 16 amino acids. V lost 2 bases to trimming and J lost 7 bases, with 17 bases between them. The CDR3, as DNA: TGTGCCAGCAGCTTAACGCCGACTCCCGGGGTCGGGGAGCTGTTTTTT. It is translated as CASSLTPTPGVGELFF.

This clonotype has at least ten counts. This chain connects TRBV4-3 to TRBJ2-3; 9 bases match TRBD2. V dropped 1 base and J dropped 3; count of bases not matched to a gene: 17. Germline CDR1 LGHNA, CDR2 YSLEER. The CDR3 extends over 20 amino acids. CDR3 sequence (DNA): TGCGCCAGCAGCCAAGGGTCTAGCGGGACCCGGCGGGCTCTTACAGATACGCAGTATTTT. Translating gives CASSQGSSGTRRALTDTQYF.

The gene calls are TRBV29-1 and TRBJ2-1, with TRBD2 matching over 10 bases. Losses at the gene ends were 4 bases for V and 5 bases for J; bases not matched to a gene: 2. The germline V gene encodes CDR1 SQVTM and CDR2 ANQGSEA. CDR3 length equals 13 residues. CDR3 residues: CSVVLAGDNEQFF. Written as DNA, the CDR3 is TGCAGCGTTGTGCTAGCGGGGGACAATGAGCAGTTCTTC.

J is TRBJ1-1 and V is TRBV20-1, with TRBD1 matching 8 bases. The germline CDR1 and CDR2 sequences are DFQATT and SNEGSKA (reference sequence). V dropped 5 bases and J dropped 5; count of bases not matched to a gene: 7. The CDR3 covers 13 residues. CDR3 loop: CSASQGALTEAFF. The CDR3 DNA is TGCAGTGCTTCGCAGGGGGCATTGACTGAAGCTTTCTTT.

This chain links TRBV20-1 with TRBJ1-5; D not resolved. Germline V CDR1 and CDR2: DFQATT, SNEGSKA (reference sequence). V was shortened by 0 bases and J by 3 bases, with 18 bases between the two germline ends. The CDR3 covers 17 residues. The chain's CDR3 is CSARDIGSSSPNQPQHF. DNA for the CDR3: TGCAGTGCTAGAGATATCGGTTCGTCTTCTCCCAATCAGCCCCAGCATTTT.

This clonotype showed up many times. V usage is TRBV28 and J usage is TRBJ2-3; D is uncertain. The CDR3 extends over 15 amino acids. The germline CDR1 and CDR2 sequences are MDHEN and SYDVKM. V lost 6 bases to trimming and J lost 6 bases, with 19 bases between them. In DNA, the CDR3 is TGTGCCAGCAGCCCCCCTCGGGTCCCGGCGGATACGCAGTATTTT. This sequence encodes CASSPPRVPADTQYF. Looking up the rest from reference TRBV28 and TRBJ2-3 gives the full variable domain: DVKVTQSSRYLVKRTGEKVFLECVQDMDHENMFWYRQDPGLGLRLIYFSYDVKMKEKGDIPEGYSVSREKKERFSLILESASTNQTSMYLCASSPPRVPADTQYFGPGTRLTVL.

This clonotype was picked up many times. The chain recombines TRBV15 with TRBJ2-1; weak D call: TRBD1 (6 bases). The CDR3 extends over 14 amino acids. From germline, CDR1 is LNHNV and CDR2 YYDKDF (reference sequence). V gave up 5 bases and J gave up 5 bases, with 13 bases separating them. The CDR3: CATSSTGYDNEQFF. In nucleotides, the CDR3 is TGTGCCACCAGCTCGACAGGTTACGACAATGAGCAGTTCTTC.

This clonotype was found many times. This rearrangement joins TRBV29-1 to TRBJ2-1, with D tentatively TRBD1 or TRBD2 (5 bases each). Germline assignment: CDR1 SQVTM and CDR2 ANQGSEA. The CDR3 covers 13 residues. Trimming pared 1 base from V and 9 bases from J, leaving 13 bases between. The CDR3 DNA follows: TGCAGCGTTGAAGGGGTAACGGGGACTGAGCAGTTCTTC. Amino acid sequence: CSVEGVTGTEQFF.

This chain links TRBV5-6 with TRBJ2-7, with D possibly TRBD2 on 5 matching bases. Germline CDR1 is SGHDT and CDR2 is YYEEEE. Trimming took 9 bases from V and 3 from J, leaving 19 bases between them. This CDR3 is 14 amino acids long. CDR3 amino acids: CAMSPGLHNYEQYF. The CDR3 DNA reads as TGTGCCATGAGCCCCGGACTCCATAACTACGAGCAGTACTTC.

This clonotype was detected many times. At one end, the junction sequence differs from germline, possibly due to a read error. V is TRBV5-1 and J is TRBJ2-2; D is perhaps TRBD1 (6 bases). Germline CDR1 reads SGHRS; CDR2 reads YFSETQ. The CDR3 consists of 15 residues. The CDR3: CASSLGTTNTGELFF. In DNA form, the CDR3 reads TGTGCCAGCAGCTTGGGGACAACGAACACCGGGGAGCTGTTTTTT.

This clonotype turned up a few times. The chain joins TRBV4-2 to TRBJ2-7, with D possibly TRBD2 on 5 matching bases. The CDR3 contains 15 residues. The germline CDR1 and CDR2 sequences are LGHNA and YNFKEQ. The V and J ends lost 0 bases and 2 bases respectively, with 11 bases between them. The CDR3 loop reads CASSQEEGMPYEQYF. The CDR3, as DNA: TGTGCCAGCAGCCAAGAAGAGGGAATGCCCTACGAGCAGTACTTC.

This clonotype was counted a few times. The CDR3: CASSPLAASGRAKETQYF. The CDR3 DNA reads TGTGCCAGCAGCCCCCTTGCAGCTAGCGGGAGGGCCAAGGAGACCCAGTACTTC. The chain combines TRBV6-1 with TRBJ2-5, with 12 bases aligning to TRBD2. The germline CDR1 and CDR2 sequences are MNHNS and SASEGT. With V trimmed by 6 bases and J by 5 bases, 16 bases remained unmatched. The CDR3 has 18 residues.

Only a few counts were recorded for this clonotype. The rearrangement uses TRBV7-2 and TRBJ1-3; D possibly corresponds to TRBD1 (6 bases). Germline lookup yields CDR1 SGHTA and CDR2 FQGNSA. Trimming cost V 2 bases and J 4 bases, with 9 bases left between them. This CDR3 has 14 amino acids. CDR3 bases: TGTGCCAGCAGCTTACCAGGGGTCGGAAACACCATATATTTT. It encodes CASSLPGVGNTIYF. The whole variable domain, filled in from reference TRBV7-2 and TRBJ1-3, reads GAGVSQSPSNKVTEKGKDVELRCDPISGHTALYWYRQSLGQGLEFLIYFQGNSAPDKSGLPSDRFSAERTGGSVSTLTIQRTQQEDSAVYLCASSLPGVGNTIYFGEGSWLTVV.

V usage is TRBV20-1 and J usage is TRBJ2-1, with D possibly matching TRBD1 (6 bases). Looked up from germline, CDR1 is DFQATT and CDR2 is SNEGSKA (reference sequence). V was pared by 6 bases and J by 7 bases, with 22 bases between. The CDR3 has 15 amino acids. The CDR3 protein is CSAAQGIVSGNEQFF. The DNA of the CDR3 is TGCAGTGCCGCACAGGGAATCGTGTCGGGGAATGAGCAGTTCTTC.

This clonotype was recorded a few times. The rearrangement uses TRBV4-3 and TRBJ2-1; tentatively, D is TRBD2 (7 bases). V was trimmed by 4 bases and J by 3 bases, leaving 10 bases between them. From germline, CDR1 is LGHNA and CDR2 YSLEER. This CDR3 has 14 residues. The CDR3: CASSRGGDYNEQFF. For the CDR3, the DNA is TGCGCCAGCAGCCGAGGGGGGGACTACAATGAGCAGTTCTTC.

The sample holds many counts of this clonotype. V is TRBV7-2 and J is TRBJ2-5; no clear D. Germline assignment: CDR1 SGHTA and CDR2 FQGNSA. CDR3 size: 12 residues. Trimming stripped 2 bases from V and 2 bases from J, with 3 bases between. The CDR3 region has the DNA TGTGCCAGCAGCTTATGGCAAGAGACCCAGTACTTC. This codes for CASSLWQETQYF.

The chain is built from TRBV20-1 and TRBJ1-1, with TRBD1 matching over 8 bases. Per the germline V gene, CDR1 is DFQATT and CDR2 is SNEGSKA (reference sequence). The V segment lost 7 bases and the J segment 4 bases; nucleotides outside the gene matches: 14. The CDR3 is 15 amino acids. CDR3 residues: CSEWRPGGIGTEAFF. Here the CDR3 DNA reads TGCAGTGAATGGAGGCCAGGGGGCATCGGCACTGAAGCTTTCTTT.